The rows below give T cell receptor beta chains drawn from one sample of a study of CD8 T cells in Susac syndrome. TCRdb itself ran the immunoSEQ multiplex PCR reads through MiXCR, one entry per CDR3 protein. The sample has about 160,000 distinct CDR3 sequences, about 93% seen once. The sample comprised CD4+ T cells from PBMCs. The receptors originated from a human donor in good health. Both conserved end residues are part of each CDR3. D genes are given only for firm matches. Part of the rows lack a size; the others show once, few, many or a class for expanded clones.

>-|TRBV5-6|TRBJ1-2|-
TGTGCCAGCAGCGAGGGGTTTGGCTACACCTTC
CASSEGFGYTF
>-|TRBV7-2|TRBJ1-2|-
TGTGCCAGCAGCTCCTTACAGCTTAACTATGGCTACACCTTC
CASSSLQLNYGYTF
>-|TRBV29-1|TRBJ2-7|-
TGCAGCGTTACGGAGGTCGGGTCATCCGAGCAGTACTTC
CSVTEVGSSEQYF
>-|TRBV5-1|TRBJ2-6|-
TGCGCCAGCAGCTTCAGACCCTCTGGGGCCAACGTCCTGACTTTC
CASSFRPSGANVLTF
>TRBD2|TRBV2|TRBJ2-2|-
TGTGCCAGCAGTCCGTTTCGGGGGGACACCGGGGAGCTGTTTTTT
CASSPFRGDTGELFF
>TRBD2|TRBV5-6|TRBJ2-2|-
TGTGCCAGCAGCCGGCGGGAGGGGGAGCTGTTTTTT
CASSRREGELFF
>-|TRBV30|TRBJ1-4|-
TGTGCCTGGAGCCCTGGGGGGGAAAAACTGTTTTTT
CAWSPGGEKLFF
>-|TRBV21-1|TRBJ2-1|-
TGTGCCAGCAGCACCGCAGAGTTTTCCTACAATGAGCAGTTCTTC
CASSTAEFSYNEQFF
>TRBD2|TRBV6-1|TRBJ2-2|once
TGTGCCAGCATGGTAGCGGGGGGCATTAGCACCGGGGAGCTGTTTTTT
CASMVAGGISTGELFF
>TRBD1|TRBV20-1|TRBJ1-1|-
TGCAGTGCTAGAGGACAGGGCGGGGTGAACACTGAAGCTTTCTTT
CSARGQGGVNTEAFF
>TRBD1|TRBV10-2|TRBJ1-1|-
TGCGCCAGCAGGGAGACAGGGGGCACTGAAGCTTTCTTT
CASRETGGTEAFF
>-|TRBV29-1|TRBJ2-5|-
TGCAGCGTTGACAGGAACCAAGAGACCCAGTACTTC
CSVDRNQETQYF
>-|TRBV11-2|TRBJ1-2|few
TGTGCCAGCAGCCCGACACTCCCGAACTATGGCTACACCTTC
CASSPTLPNYGYTF
>-|TRBV7-4|TRBJ1-2|few
TGTGCCAGCAGCTTAAGTGCGGTCGATAACTATGGCTACACCTTC
CASSLSAVDNYGYTF
>TRBD2|TRBV9|TRBJ2-3|-
TGTGCCAGCAGCGGTAGACTAGCGGGGACAGATACGCAGTATTTT
CASSGRLAGTDTQYF
>TRBD2|TRBV20-1|TRBJ2-1|-
TGCAGTGCTAGAGATAGCGGGGGGGCCCTTTTCGGTGAGCAGTTCTTC
CSARDSGGALFGEQFF
>-|TRBV7-2|TRBJ2-6|-
TGTGCCAGCAGCTCCCAAATAGCTGGGGCCAACGTCCTGACTTTC
CASSSQIAGANVLTF
>-|TRBV5-6|TRBJ1-6|-
TGTGCCAGCAGCCGTGGCAGAGGGGGTTCACCCCTCCACTTT
CASSRGRGGSPLHF
>-|TRBV29-1|TRBJ2-1|-
TGCAGCGCAAGTAAGGGGAGTGGGGTGGGTGAGCAGTTCTTC
CSASKGSGVGEQFF
>-|TRBV7-9|TRBJ1-2|-
TGTGCCAGCAGCCAGAAAGGCTATGGCTACACCTTC
CASSQKGYGYTF
>-|TRBV19|TRBJ1-2|-
TGTGCCAGTAGTATCCAGGGACTACGGGGCTACACCTTC
CASSIQGLRGYTF
>TRBD1|TRBV29-1|TRBJ1-3|once
TGCAGCGTTTCGGGACAGGGATCATCTGGAAACACCATATATTTT
CSVSGQGSSGNTIYF
>-|TRBV20-1|TRBJ2-3|-
TGCAGTGCTAGAGATTTGAGGTTTGACTACACAGATACGCAGTATTTT
CSARDLRFDYTDTQYF
>TRBD1|TRBV28|TRBJ2-5|once
TGTGCCAGCAGTGCCCCCGGGACAGGGAAAGAGACCCAGTACTTC
CASSAPGTGKETQYF
>-|TRBV20-1|TRBJ2-5|once
TGCAGTGCTAGAGATTACCGTGGTTACCAAGAGACCCAGTACTTC
CSARDYRGYQETQYF
>-|TRBV12-3/TRBV12-4|TRBJ1-2|-
TGTGCCAGCAGTCGCAGGCTGGTGGGCTATGGCTACACCTTC
CASSRRLVGYGYTF
>-|TRBV3-1|TRBJ2-7|-
TGTGCCAGCAGCCAAAGAGAAGAGCAGTACTTC
CASSQREEQYF
>TRBD1|TRBV12-3/TRBV12-4|TRBJ2-1|-
TGTGCCAGCAGTTGGGGGACAGGAAGTTCGGGGGAGCAGTTCTTC
CASSWGTGSSGEQFF
>-|TRBV6-5|TRBJ1-2|once
TGTGCCAGCAGTCCGCCACGGGGGCGTAGCGGCTACACCTTC
CASSPPRGRSGYTF
>TRBD1|TRBV2|TRBJ2-2|-
TGTGCCAGCATCCCAGGGGGCACCGGGGAGCTGTTTTTT
CASIPGGTGELFF
>TRBD1|TRBV29-1|TRBJ2-1|-
TGCAGCGTAGCCGGGACAGGGGGTCTCGGTTCCTACAATGAGCAGTTCTTC
CSVAGTGGLGSYNEQFF
>-|TRBV6-5|TRBJ2-7|-
TGTGCCAGCAGTTACCACGGGTCCACCTACGAGCAGTACTTC
CASSYHGSTYEQYF
>TRBD2|TRBV3-1|TRBJ2-3|-
TGTGCCAGCAGCCGGCACCTCGGGACTAGCGGCCTTTCGGATACGCAGTATTTT
CASSRHLGTSGLSDTQYF
>-|TRBV23-1|TRBJ1-1|-
TGCGCCCCCGGGTGGGGTGTCCCGAGGAACACTGAAGCTTTCTTT
CAPGWGVPRNTEAFF
>TRBD2|TRBV7-8|TRBJ2-5|-
TGTGCCAGCAGCGCCGCGGGGGAAGAGACCCAGTACTTC
CASSAAGEETQYF
>-|TRBV3-1|TRBJ1-2|-
TGTGCCAGCAGCCAAGCCACAGGCGATAACTATGGCTACACCTTC
CASSQATGDNYGYTF
>-|TRBV29-1|TRBJ2-3|-
TGCAGCGGTGACAACACAGATACGCAGTATTTT
CSGDNTDTQYF
>-|TRBV6-6|TRBJ2-2|-
TGTGCCAGCAGTTACGCAGGGGGGGGCATCGGGGAGCTGTTTTTT
CASSYAGGGIGELFF
>-|TRBV5-1|TRBJ1-2|-
TGCGCCAGCAGCCCCGGGGAAGCATCCTATGGCTACACCTTC
CASSPGEASYGYTF
>-|TRBV13|TRBJ1-4|-
TGTGCCAGCAGCTCCGGACCCGAAAAACTGTTTTTT
CASSSGPEKLFF
>TRBD1|TRBV20-1|TRBJ1-1|-
TGCAGTGGGATGGACAGGATGAACACTGAAGCTTTCTTT
CSGMDRMNTEAFF
>-|TRBV4-2|TRBJ2-1|-
TGTGCCAGCAGCCAAGATCACGGCGGGTCCTCCTACAATGAGCAGTTCTTC
CASSQDHGGSSYNEQFF
>-|TRBV9|TRBJ2-2|-
TGTGCCAGCAGCGTCAGGCCTTATGGGGGGGGCAGTGTCACCGGGGAGCTGTTTTTT
CASSVRPYGGGSVTGELFF
>-|TRBV7-3|TRBJ1-1|-
TGTGCCAGCAGCTTAAGCAGTAACACTGAAGCCTTCTTT
CASSLSSNTEAFF
>TRBD1|TRBV7-8|TRBJ2-3|once
TGTGCCAGCAGCTCTTACCTAGGACAGGGGGCCGGAGATACGCAGTATTTT
CASSSYLGQGAGDTQYF
>-|TRBV18|TRBJ1-3|-
TGTGCCAGCTCGCCGTGGACCGGGACGGCTGGAAACACCATATATTTT
CASSPWTGTAGNTIYF
>-|TRBV12-3/TRBV12-4|TRBJ1-2|once
TGTGCCAGCAGTTATTTCGGGGATGGCTACACCTTC
CASSYFGDGYTF
>TRBD1|TRBV12-3/TRBV12-4|TRBJ2-7|-
TGTGCCAACACCAAACAGGGGTCCTACGAGCAGTACTTC
CANTKQGSYEQYF
>-|TRBV3-1|TRBJ2-5|-
TGTGCCAGCAGCCGTAGGGAGGAGCAAGAGACCCAGTACTTC
CASSRREEQETQYF
>TRBD2|TRBV7-9|TRBJ2-7|-
TGTGCCAGCAGCTTAGCCCCAATTGGGGGGGGTAATCTCTACGAGCAGTACTTC
CASSLAPIGGGNLYEQYF
>-|TRBV13|TRBJ1-6|-
TGTGCCAGCAGCTTAGGCCCGGGACTGGATAATTCACCCCTCCACTTT
CASSLGPGLDNSPLHF
>-|TRBV2|TRBJ1-2|-
TGTGCCATCCAACGGGTTATTAACTATGGCTACACCTTC
CAIQRVINYGYTF
>-|TRBV5-1|TRBJ2-5|-
TGCGCCAGCCGGCGGGACGAAGAGACCCAGTACTTC
CASRRDEETQYF
>-|TRBV2|TRBJ1-2|-
TGTGCCAGCAGTCCCGCAAGGACAGCCCCTAATGGCTACACCTTC
CASSPARTAPNGYTF
>-|TRBV19|TRBJ1-6|-
TGTGCCAGTAGAGATGTTGTGAATTCACCCCTCCACTTT
CASRDVVNSPLHF
>-|TRBV14|TRBJ2-5|once
TGTGCCAGCAGCCGCCCGGGACTGCGGGTTGAGACCCAGTACTTC
CASSRPGLRVETQYF
>-|TRBV13|TRBJ2-7|-
TGTGCCAGCAGCTTGGCCGCTAGAGGGGCCAACGAGCAGTACTTC
CASSLAARGANEQYF